What follows are 19 T cell receptor beta chains derived from one specimen sequenced in a study of blood T cell repertoires in COVID-19. Clones were read by immunoSEQ multiplex PCR, and TCRdb kept only the in-frame ones, dropping some. This table has 100,000 to 120,000 clones, approximately 84% appearing once. What was sequenced was peripheral blood. These receptors all stem from a woman aged 40 to 50 with acute or convalescent COVID-19.

This clone was recorded only once. The chain couples TRBV3-1 (or the pseudogene TRBV3-2) to TRBJ2-7, with D possibly matching TRBD2 (5 bases). The CDR3 is 14 residues long. Germline assignment: CDR1 LGHDT and CDR2 YNNKEL (reference sequence). V lost 4 bases, J lost 6 bases, and 16 bases lay in between. The CDR3 DNA follows: TGTGCCAGCAGCCCCTTAGAAGCGGCGCTCGAGCAGTACTTC. Its protein is CASSPLEAALEQYF.

This rearrangement joins TRBV24-1 to TRBJ1-4; maybe TRBD1 (5 bases). Per germline, CDR1 KGHDR and CDR2 SFDVKD. CDR3 length: 14 residues. Trimming pared 1 base from V and 4 bases from J, leaving 6 bases between. The CDR3 loop is CATSDLQVNEKLFF. DNA for the CDR3: TGTGCCACCAGTGATTTACAGGTTAATGAAAAACTGTTTTTT.

The V and J genes are TRBV3-1 (or the pseudogene TRBV3-2) and TRBJ2-1; 11 bases line up with TRBD1. The V segment lost 4 bases and the J segment 2 bases; nucleotides outside the gene matches: 4. The CDR3 covers 16 residues. Germline V gene sequence: CDR1 LGHDT, CDR2 YNNKEL (reference sequence). The CDR3 nucleotides are TGTGCCAGCAGCCCCTGGGGACAGGGGGCCTACAATGAGCAGTTCTTC. Residues: CASSPWGQGAYNEQFF.

The V gene is TRBV4-3, the J gene TRBJ1-2; D is ambiguous. V dropped 1 base and J dropped 8 bases, with 14 bases sitting between them. Germline V gene data show CDR1 as LGHNA and CDR2 as YSLEER. The CDR3 has 14 residues. CDR3 bases: TGCGCCAGCAGCCAAGTTTCGGGATGGGAAGGCTACACCTTC. It yields the protein CASSQVSGWEGYTF.

The chain is built from TRBV30 and TRBJ1-1, with 7 bases aligning to TRBD1. Germline V gives CDR1 GTSNPN, CDR2 SVGIG (reference sequence). Trimming cost V 0 bases and J 5 bases; bases outside gene matches: 9. This CDR3 has 15 residues. CDR3 in DNA: TGTGCCTGGAGTGTACAAAAGGGGGCAGGTACTGAAGCTTTCTTT. Its protein is CAWSVQKGAGTEAFF.

The V call is TRBV19, the J call TRBJ2-6; D unresolved. CDR3 length: 16 residues. From germline, CDR1 is LNHDA and CDR2 SQIVND (reference sequence). The V end was cut by 5 bases, the J end by 0 bases, with 11 bases between. CDR3: CASSVHTISGANVLTF. In nucleotides, the CDR3 is TGTGCCAGTAGTGTCCACACGATCTCTGGGGCCAACGTCCTGACTTTC.

The rearrangement joins TRBV4-2 to TRBJ1-4; D is perhaps TRBD1 (6 bases). The germline CDR1 and CDR2 sequences are LGHNA and YNFKEQ. V lost 1 base and J lost 2, with 11 bases in between. This CDR3 has 16 amino acids. DNA for the CDR3: TGTGCCAGCAGCCAAGCCTCTGGACAGACTAATGAAAAACTGTTTTTT. Translation: CASSQASGQTNEKLFF.

This chain uses TRBV6-5 with TRBJ1-5, with TRBD1 identical over 9 bases. CDR3 size: 14 residues. CDR1 and CDR2 from the germline V gene are MNHEY and SVGAGI. V dropped 7 bases and J dropped 5; count of bases not matched to a gene: 6. CDR3 bases: TGTGCCAGCATCGGACAGGGGTGGGATCAGCCCCAGCATTTT. Translation gives CASIGQGWDQPQHF.

The chain links TRBV30 to TRBJ2-7; 9 bases agree with TRBD1. The CDR3 covers 17 residues. Germline V lookup: CDR1 GTSNPN, CDR2 SVGIG (reference sequence). Germline trimming cut 0 bases from V and 5 bases from J; bases unmatched to any gene: 14. CDR3 sequence reads: CAWSVVLVGTGSHEQYF. DNA for the CDR3: TGTGCCTGGAGTGTAGTTCTGGTGGGGACAGGGTCCCACGAGCAGTACTTC.

The genes are TRBV19 and TRBJ2-5; 11 positions match TRBD1. The CDR3 has 15 residues. V was clipped by 4 bases and J by 3 bases; unmatched bases: 4. Looked up from germline, CDR1 is LNHDA and CDR2 is SQIVND (reference sequence). The CDR3 nucleotides read TGTGCCAGTAGTAGTTCGGGACAGGGGGAAGAGACCCAGTACTTC. Protein: CASSSSGQGEETQYF.

This chain uses TRBV28 with TRBJ2-1; 8 bases align to TRBD1. Trimming cost V 8 bases and J 4 bases; bases outside gene matches: 10. Germline CDR1 and CDR2: MDHEN and SYDVKM. The CDR3 is made up of 15 amino acids. The CDR3 loop reads CASGFPGQEYNEQFF. For the CDR3, the DNA is TGTGCCAGCGGGTTCCCGGGACAGGAATACAATGAGCAGTTCTTC.

The rearrangement uses TRBV2 and TRBJ1-1, with TRBD1 matching 8 bases. This CDR3 is 15 amino acids long. CDR1 and CDR2 from the germline V gene are SNHLY and FYNNEI. With 4 bases clipped from V and 2 bases from J, the junction kept 6 bases outside the gene matches. DNA for the CDR3: TGTGCCAGCAGTGCATACCAGGGGGCTAACACTGAAGCTTTCTTT. Translation gives CASSAYQGANTEAFF. Complete variable domain (other parts from reference TRBV2 and TRBJ1-1): EPEVTQTPSHQVTQMGQEVILRCVPISNHLYFYWYRQILGQKVEFLVSFYNNEISEKSEIFDDQFSVERPDGSNFTLKIRSTKLEDSAMYFCASSAYQGANTEAFFGQGTRLTVV.

The chain couples TRBV7-8 to TRBJ1-1, with 9 bases fitting TRBD1. V shed 5 bases and J 7 bases; nucleotides not matched to a gene: 5. Per germline, CDR1 SGHVS and CDR2 FQNEAQ. The CDR3 sequence is 13 residues long. CDR3: CASSRDRALEAFF. The CDR3 nucleotides read TGTGCCAGCAGCAGGGACAGGGCGCTTGAAGCTTTCTTT.

This clone has a handful of counts. This sequence joins TRBV5-1 and TRBJ2-1; 15 positions match TRBD2. The ends lost 7 bases at V and 4 bases at J; junction bases unmatched: 9. The CDR3 has 17 residues. Germline assignment: CDR1 SGHRS and CDR2 YFSETQ. The CDR3 DNA reads as TGCGCCAGCGGCACCGGACTAGCGGGGGGGCCGTACAATGAGCAGTTCTTC. Its translation is CASGTGLAGGPYNEQFF.

The J gene is TRBJ2-1, the V gene TRBV5-1; 9 positions match TRBD2. The CDR3 length is 15 residues. With 0 bases clipped from V and 6 bases from J, the junction kept 4 bases outside the gene matches. Germline CDR1 is SGHRS and CDR2 is YFSETQ. CDR3 region: CASSLGGGALNEQFF. For the CDR3, the DNA is TGCGCCAGCAGCTTGGGCGGGGGGGCGCTCAATGAGCAGTTCTTC.

There are a few counts of this clone. This chain uses TRBV3-1 (or the pseudogene TRBV3-2) with TRBJ1-3; D not resolved. Germline loops: CDR1 LGHDT, CDR2 YNNKEL (reference sequence). Trimming cost V 5 bases and J 1 base, with 12 bases left between them. The CDR3 is 15 residues long. CDR3: CASSEWAGSGNTIYF. Here the CDR3 DNA reads TGTGCCAGCAGCGAATGGGCGGGTTCTGGAAACACCATATATTTT.

Only a few counts were recorded for this clone. This chain uses TRBV3-1 (or the pseudogene TRBV3-2) with TRBJ2-2; D is perhaps TRBD2 (5 bases). Germline lookup yields CDR1 LGHDT and CDR2 YNNKEL (reference sequence). Trimming took 6 bases from V and 5 from J, leaving 7 bases between them. This CDR3 is built from 12 residues. The CDR3 here is CASRRGTGELFF. CDR3 sequence (DNA): TGTGCCAGCAGGCGAGGGACCGGGGAGCTGTTTTTT.

The V call is TRBV7-2, the J call TRBJ1-3; 8 bases agree with TRBD1. The CDR3 loop spans 15 amino acids. Per the germline V gene, CDR1 is SGHTA and CDR2 is FQGNSA. J was trimmed by 4 bases and V by 4 bases; bases with no gene match: 6. The CDR3 DNA sequence: TGTGCCAGCAGCTCACCCAGGGGGCGCGGAAACACCATATATTTT. The encoded protein is CASSSPRGRGNTIYF.

V and J are TRBV6-1 and TRBJ2-6, with TRBD1 identical over 7 bases. After removal of 3 bases from V and 4 bases from J, the junction contained 6 bases not matched to a gene. This CDR3 contains 16 residues. CDR1 MNHNS and CDR2 SASEGT come from the germline V gene. CDR3 DNA: TGTGCCAGCAGTGAGGCGACAGGGCTCGGGGCCAACGTCCTGACTTTC. As protein: CASSEATGLGANVLTF.